The next 9 T cell receptor beta chains were all read from a single sample in a study of graft-versus-host responses after intestinal transplantation. The antigens for these receptors are not known. Profiled with immunoSEQ multiplex PCR; TCRdb holds only in-frame clones, not every one. The sample contains about 93,000 clones, roughly four fifths of which appear only once. The source was unstimulated CD4+ T cells sorted from spleen or lymph node cells, collected before intestinal transplant. The receptors come from a human donor who received an intestinal transplant.

The CDR3 coding sequence is TGTGCCAGCAGCCTCGAAGGGAGCTCCTACAATGAGCAGTTCTTC. Its protein is CASSLEGSSYNEQFF. This sequence joins TRBV7-3 and TRBJ2-1; the D gene is possibly TRBD2 (5 bases). The V and J ends lost 5 bases and 0 bases respectively, with 11 bases between them. This CDR3 comprises 15 residues. The V gene's germline CDR1 is SGHTA and CDR2 FQGTGA.

This chain links TRBV28 with TRBJ1-4; maybe TRBD1 (5 bases). Germline CDR1 MDHEN, CDR2 SYDVKM. With 6 bases removed from V and 5 bases from J, the gap between germline ends came to 13 bases. This CDR3 has 14 residues. Here the CDR3 reads CASSGARGNEKLFF. The CDR3 DNA sequence: TGTGCCAGCAGCGGGGCGCGGGGGAATGAAAAACTGTTTTTT.

The genes are TRBV6-1 and TRBJ2-6; no clear D gene. V was cut by 4 bases and J by 0 bases, with 7 bases left in between. CDR1 and CDR2 (germline): MNHNS, SASEGT. The CDR3 consists of 15 residues. Here the CDR3 reads CASSASISGANVLTF. DNA of the CDR3: TGTGCCAGCAGTGCGAGCATCTCTGGGGCCAACGTCCTGACTTTC.

This chain connects TRBV11-2 to TRBJ2-7; 7 bases match TRBD2. V lost 4 bases, J lost 3 bases, and 12 bases stayed unmatched. Germline assignment: CDR1 SGHAT and CDR2 FQNNGV. This CDR3 region has 16 residues. Written as DNA, the CDR3 is TGTGCCAGCAGCTCCTCCTGGGCAGGGAGGGTCTACGAGCAGTACTTC. It yields the protein CASSSSWAGRVYEQYF.

In nucleotides, the CDR3 is TGTGCCAGCCTTGCGAGGGTCGGAAATCAGCCCCAGCATTTT. Its protein is CASLARVGNQPQHF. J is TRBJ1-5 and V is TRBV6-6, with unresolved D. This CDR3 is built from 14 residues. V was trimmed by 8 bases and J by 4 bases, leaving 15 bases between them. Germline CDR1 is MNHNY and CDR2 is SVGAGI (reference sequence).

A remark on this clone: Other DNA sequences within the sample encode an identical CDR3. The chain recombines TRBV4-2 with TRBJ2-5; 11 bases align to TRBD2. Trimming cost V 4 bases and J 2 bases; bases outside gene matches: 3. The CDR3 spans 15 residues. Germline V lookup: CDR1 LGHNA, CDR2 YNFKEQ. Written as DNA, the CDR3 is TGTGCCAGCAGCCGGGGGACTAGCGGACAAGAGACCCAGTACTTC. It is translated as CASSRGTSGQETQYF.

This sequence joins TRBV2 and TRBJ2-3, with 8 bases identical to TRBD1. The length of the CDR3 is 15 residues. Germline lookup yields CDR1 SNHLY and CDR2 FYNNEI. J was trimmed by 5 bases and V by 2 bases; bases with no gene match: 6. CDR3 region: CASSEISGGIDTQYF. CDR3 sequence (DNA): TGTGCCAGCAGTGAAATCTCAGGGGGCATAGATACGCAGTATTTT.

The chain uses TRBV28 and TRBJ2-3; D gene ambiguous. Germline V gene data show CDR1 as MDHEN and CDR2 as SYDVKM. There are 12 residues in the CDR3. V gave up 3 bases and J gave up 9 bases, with 10 bases separating them. In DNA form, the CDR3 reads TGTGCCAGCAGTTTCGGTGGTTTGACGCAGTATTTT. Protein: CASSFGGLTQYF.

The chain couples TRBV29-1 to TRBJ2-1; 9 bases line up with TRBD2. The CDR3 extends over 14 amino acids. In germline, CDR1 is SQVTM, CDR2 ANQGSEA. Trimming cost V 5 bases and J 3 bases; bases outside gene matches: 5. The CDR3 region is CSVSRLAVYNEQFF. CDR3 bases: TGCAGCGTTTCCCGACTAGCGGTCTACAATGAGCAGTTCTTC.